This TCR beta chain is from a study of T-cell reconstitution after alpha-beta-depleted transplantation in children. This clonotype was seen only a few times. Between the trimmed V and J ends, which lost 4 bases and 1 base, there was a span of 17 bases. The CDR3 has 16 residues. Germline lookup yields CDR1 MNHEY and CDR2 SVGEGT. The TCRbeta library was prepared with unique molecular identifiers. TCRdb processed the PCR reads anew with MiXCR; each CDR3 protein has one entry. The sample yields about 610,000 distinct CDR3 sequences, under 12% seen once. V gene TRBV6-2 or TRBV6-3 combines with J gene TRBJ2-7; D gene uncertain. The sample was PBMCs from the stem cell graft donor, taken from the stem cell graft. This TCR was sampled from a human donor who donated a stem cell graft to a child with acute myeloid leukemia. CDR3 DNA sequence: TGTGCCAGCAGTTCTTACTCTAGGAGTCTATCCTACGAGCAGTACTTC. Translation gives CASSSYSRSLSYEQYF.